The 27 T cell receptor beta chains below come from one sample, sequenced in a study of Tregs in tolerant kidney transplant recipients. TCRdb's table, derived via immunoSEQ multiplex PCR, lists solely in-frame clones and lacks some. The sample records more than 60,000 clones, 70% to 90% being singletons. This sample comprised Tregs from blood, obtained before the transplant. The receptors come from a human donor who received a combined kidney and bone marrow transplant.

The V call is TRBV6-5, the J call TRBJ1-2; D is unclear. CDR1 and CDR2 from the germline V gene are MNHEY and SVGAGI. V was trimmed by 8 bases and J by 2 bases, leaving 9 bases between them. The CDR3 spans 12 residues. Here the CDR3 DNA reads TGTGCCAGCGAGAGGAGGAACTATGGCTACACCTTC. This gives the protein CASERRNYGYTF.

This chain joins TRBV4-2 and TRBJ2-1; no reliable D call. The CDR3 totals 11 residues. CDR1 and CDR2 (germline): LGHNA, YNFKEQ. V was pared by 4 bases and J by 10 bases, with 8 bases between. The DNA for the CDR3 is TGTGCCAGCAGCCCCGGACGGGAGCAGTTCTTC. Translated, it gives CASSPGREQFF.

V usage is TRBV28 and J usage is TRBJ2-3, with 11 positions matching TRBD2. Germline V lookup: CDR1 MDHEN, CDR2 SYDVKM. The CDR3 length is 18 residues. The trim removed 6 bases at V and 4 bases at J, leaving 15 bases unmatched. The CDR3 is CASSPESTLAGDADTQYF. DNA of the CDR3: TGTGCCAGCAGCCCAGAAAGCACACTAGCGGGAGATGCAGATACGCAGTATTTT.

The CDR3 sequence: CASNRAADEKLFF. CDR3 bases: TGTGCCAGCAATCGTGCGGCAGACGAAAAACTGTTTTTT. The chain couples TRBV2 to TRBJ1-4; D gene uncertain. Germline assignment: CDR1 SNHLY and CDR2 FYNNEI. Trimming pared 7 bases from V and 8 bases from J, leaving 14 bases between. The CDR3 length is 13 residues.

The CDR3 sequence: CASSPGPYRGEVFF. CDR3 coding DNA: TGCGCCAGCAGCCCGGGCCCCTACAGGGGCGAGGTTTTCTTT. The chain uses TRBV5-1 and TRBJ1-1, with 7 bases identical to TRBD1. From germline, CDR1 is SGHRS and CDR2 YFSETQ. The junction had 16 bases not matched to a gene; V was cut back by 4 bases and J by 13 bases. This CDR3 has 14 amino acids.

The chain joins TRBV27 to TRBJ2-7; 7 nucleotides match TRBD1. Germline V gives CDR1 MNHEY, CDR2 SMNVEV (reference sequence). Trimming cost V 4 bases and J 0 bases; bases outside gene matches: 9. The CDR3 totals 16 residues. This CDR3 reads CASSSSRDRPSYEQYF. The CDR3 bases are TGTGCCAGCAGTTCCTCCCGGGACAGACCCTCCTACGAGCAGTACTTC.

V and J are TRBV28 and TRBJ1-1; 11 bases line up with TRBD1. CDR3 length equals 15 residues. Trimming at V came to 5 bases and at J to 5 bases, leaving 7 bases not matched to a gene. The germline gives CDR1 MDHEN, CDR2 SYDVKM. The CDR3 DNA reads TGTGCCAGCAGTAAAGGAGGGACAGGGGGAACTGAAGCTTTCTTT. Amino acids: CASSKGGTGGTEAFF.

J is TRBJ1-1 and V is TRBV2; a weak D match, TRBD1 (6 bases). Germline V gives CDR1 SNHLY, CDR2 FYNNEI. V gave up 6 bases and J gave up 4 bases, with 12 bases separating them. CDR3 length: 13 residues. The CDR3 sequence is CASSYRVPTEAFF. The CDR3 DNA follows: TGTGCCAGCAGCTACAGGGTCCCCACTGAAGCTTTCTTT.

The chain carries TRBV9 and TRBJ1-2, with a weak D call TRBD1 (6 bases). This CDR3 comprises 19 residues. The V gene lost 3 bases and the J gene lost 6 bases, with 30 bases spanning the gap. Germline-derived CDR1 and CDR2 are SGDLS and YYNGEE. CDR3 in amino acids: CASSEREAGVLIQIDGYTF. CDR3 bases: TGTGCCAGCAGCGAGCGGGAGGCAGGGGTTTTGATCCAGATAGATGGCTACACCTTC.

The rearrangement joins TRBV28 to TRBJ2-7; TRBD2 matches at 7 bases. This CDR3 spans 13 amino acids. From germline, CDR1 is MDHEN and CDR2 SYDVKM. V dropped 7 bases and J dropped 7; count of bases not matched to a gene: 10. The CDR3 spells CASTPGGSREQYF. The CDR3 coding sequence is TGTGCCAGCACCCCCGGGGGGTCTCGAGAGCAGTACTTC.

This chain connects TRBV18 to TRBJ2-3; TRBD1 agrees at 10 bases. Germline V gives CDR1 KGHSH, CDR2 LQKENI. The CDR3 consists of 15 residues. After removal of 6 bases from V and 4 bases from J, the junction contained 7 bases not matched to a gene. The DNA for the CDR3 is TGTGCCAGCTCGAACCGGGACAGGGGTCCAGATACGCAGTATTTT. Its protein product is CASSNRDRGPDTQYF.

The V call is TRBV6-1, the J call TRBJ2-3; the match to TRBD2 covers 15 bases. Trimming cost V 6 bases and J 4 bases; bases outside gene matches: 2. The CDR3 has 15 amino acids. Germline V gene sequence: CDR1 MNHNS, CDR2 SASEGT. The CDR3 nucleotides read TGTGCCAGCAGCGGACTAGCGGGGGGGCCAGATACGCAGTATTTT. Its protein product is CASSGLAGGPDTQYF.

V gene TRBV2 combines with J gene TRBJ2-5; 14 bases are shared with TRBD2. The J segment lost 5 bases and the V segment lost 1 base, leaving 9 bases of the junction unmatched. The germline V gene encodes CDR1 SNHLY and CDR2 FYNNEI. CDR3 length: 18 residues. CDR3 in amino acids: CASSEVGLAGERQETQYF. CDR3 in DNA: TGTGCCAGCAGTGAAGTGGGACTAGCGGGGGAACGTCAGGAGACCCAGTACTTC.

This clone was found once. The CDR3 DNA reads TGCGCCAGCAGCTTGCAGACGTCTTACTATGGCTACACCTTC. It specifies CASSLQTSYYGYTF. The chain has TRBV5-1 and TRBJ1-2; no reliable D call. CDR1 is SGHRS, CDR2 YFSETQ, per germline. Trimming pared 1 base from V and 3 bases from J, leaving 10 bases between. This CDR3 comprises 14 residues.

The chain has TRBV6-5 and TRBJ1-3; no clear D gene. Trimming left V 4 bases short and J 0 bases short, with 7 bases between. Germline V gene data show CDR1 as MNHEY and CDR2 as SVGAGI. This CDR3 is 14 amino acids long. CDR3 sequence reads: CASSSRPSGNTIYF. The DNA for the CDR3 is TGTGCCAGCAGTTCCAGGCCCTCTGGAAACACCATATATTTT.

This chain connects TRBV25-1 to TRBJ2-1; 14 positions agree with TRBD2. Germline CDR1 and CDR2: MGHDK and SYGVNS. CDR3 length equals 17 residues. After removal of 3 bases from V and 8 bases from J, the junction contained 9 bases not matched to a gene. The CDR3 DNA sequence: TGTGCCAGCAGTGACCGGACTAGCGGGAGGTCTGGGTATGAGCAGTTCTTC. Protein product: CASSDRTSGRSGYEQFF.

This chain links TRBV11-3 with TRBJ2-2, with D perhaps matching TRBD2 (6 bases). The CDR3 totals 15 residues. V gave up 4 bases and J gave up 3 bases, with 12 bases separating them. Per germline, CDR1 SGHNT and CDR2 YENEEA. The DNA of the CDR3 is TGTGCCAGCAGCTGGCAAGGAGGGGACACCGGGGAGCTGTTTTTT. Protein sequence: CASSWQGGDTGELFF.

This chain connects TRBV18 to TRBJ2-5; D is perhaps TRBD2 (5 bases). Germline V gene lookup returns CDR1 KGHSH and CDR2 LQKENI. Trimming stripped 2 bases from V and 1 base from J, with 8 bases between. This CDR3 is 14 amino acids long. The CDR3 sequence is CASSPDGVQETQYF. The CDR3 nucleotides are TGTGCCAGCTCACCAGACGGGGTCCAAGAGACCCAGTACTTC.

The chain combines TRBV6-4 with TRBJ1-2, with D possibly matching TRBD1 (5 bases). Germline V gives CDR1 MRHNA, CDR2 SNTAGT. The CDR3 totals 13 residues. V was trimmed by 3 bases and J by 7 bases, leaving 12 bases between them. CDR3 sequence: CASSEKGPAGYTF. CDR3 bases: TGTGCCAGCAGTGAGAAGGGGCCGGCTGGCTACACCTTC.

The chain uses TRBV7-9 and TRBJ1-1; 7 nucleotides match TRBD1. The CDR3 is made up of 15 amino acids. J lost 0 bases, V lost 3 bases, and 4 bases had no gene match. Germline lookup yields CDR1 SEHNR and CDR2 FQNEAQ (reference sequence). Written as DNA, the CDR3 is TGTGCCAGCAGCTTCACAGGGGCAATGAACACTGAAGCTTTCTTT. Its translation is CASSFTGAMNTEAFF.

The genes are TRBV5-3 and TRBJ1-5; possibly TRBD1 for D (6 bases). TRBV5-3 belongs to the ORF category, with a function that is uncertain. V lost 4 bases to trimming and J lost 0 bases, with 14 bases between them. The CDR3 has 16 amino acids. For the CDR3, the DNA is TGTGCCAGAAGCCCCCAGGGGATTTATAGCAATCAGCCCCAGCATTTT. This encodes CARSPQGIYSNQPQHF.

The chain is built from TRBV2 and TRBJ1-6, with a weak D call TRBD1 (5 bases). Germline V lookup: CDR1 SNHLY, CDR2 FYNNEI. Trimming removed 2 bases from V and 9 bases from J, with 23 bases in between. This CDR3 has 18 residues. CDR3 region: CASSELGGMPGDGSPLHF. In nucleotides, the CDR3 is TGTGCCAGCAGTGAACTGGGCGGGATGCCCGGGGACGGTTCACCCCTCCACTTT.

The chain recombines TRBV23-1 with TRBJ1-1; D possibly corresponds to TRBD1 (5 bases). TRBV23-1 is marked as an open reading frame, function uncertain. This CDR3 region has 18 residues. V lost 3 bases, J lost 1 base, and 21 bases lay in between. CDR3: CASSHLLIEPGTNTEAFF. The CDR3 nucleotides are TGCGCCAGCAGTCACCTACTTATAGAGCCGGGGACGAACACTGAAGCTTTCTTT.

The V and J genes are TRBV25-1 and TRBJ2-5; D tentatively fits TRBD1 or TRBD2 (6 bases each). CDR3 size: 15 residues. Germline V gives CDR1 MGHDK, CDR2 SYGVNS. V was shortened by 3 bases and J by 5 bases, with 16 bases between the two germline ends. The CDR3 DNA is TGTGCCAGCAGTGAGAGAAGGGGGACTGGGGAGACCCAGTACTTC. Amino acid sequence: CASSERRGTGETQYF.

This sequence joins TRBV18 and TRBJ2-7; D is unclear. The V end was cut by 2 bases, the J end by 4 bases, with 3 bases between. This CDR3 contains 11 residues. The germline V gene has CDR1 KGHSH and CDR2 LQKENI. The CDR3 reads CASSPGYEQYF. CDR3 nucleotide sequence: TGTGCCAGCTCACCAGGGTACGAGCAGTACTTC.

The J gene is TRBJ2-5, the V gene TRBV15; D gene uncertain. CDR1 and CDR2 (germline): LNHNV, YYDKDF (reference sequence). This CDR3 contains 15 residues. V shed 0 bases and J shed 2 bases, with 10 bases lying between them. The CDR3 loop is CATSRDPQQQETQYF. The CDR3 bases are TGTGCCACCAGCAGAGATCCGCAGCAGCAAGAGACCCAGTACTTC.

V usage is TRBV12-5 and J usage is TRBJ1-2, with D perhaps matching TRBD1 (6 bases). V shed 4 bases and J shed 6 bases, with 12 bases lying between them. The CDR3 spans 13 residues. Germline V gives CDR1 LGHNT, CDR2 FRNRAP. The CDR3 is CASGSGPGDGYTF. The DNA for the CDR3 is TGTGCTAGTGGTTCGGGCCCAGGGGATGGCTACACCTTC. Full variable domain (outside the CDR3, taken from reference TRBV12-5 and TRBJ1-2): DARVTQTPRHKVTEMGQEVTMRCQPILGHNTVFWYRQTMMQGLELLAYFRNRAPLDDSGMPKDRFSAEMPDATLATLKIQPSEPRDSAVYFCASGSGPGDGYTFGSGTRLTVV.